This TCR beta chain comes out of a study of blood T cell repertoires in COVID-19. On the study more broadly: COVID-19 samples collected from the United States, Italy and Spain covered acute and convalescent phases. T cells, B-cell-depleted T cells, or PBMCs supplied cDNA or gDNA.

Study processing details: Amplification of reference gene primers provided the estimated nucleated cell counts. The assay was immunoSEQ multiplex PCR, and TCRdb's table has in-frame clones only and misses some. V and J calls and clone size are copied from that table; D and trimming were computed from the DNA. Of some 100,000 clones in the sample, 82% are singletons; the top ten hold more than 5.5%. This clone was counted between two and nine times. With V trimmed by 3 bases and J by 10 bases, 10 bases remained unmatched. This CDR3 is 16 amino acids long. CDR1 and CDR2 (germline): LGHDT, YNNKEL (reference sequence).

The chain carries TRBV3-1 (or the pseudogene TRBV3-2) and TRBJ1-6; 9 bases match TRBD1. This TCR came from a man between 45 and 60 years old with active or convalescent COVID-19. Sequencing was performed on peripheral blood. The CDR3 protein is CASSHSDRGDNSPLHF. CDR3 DNA: TGTGCCAGCAGCCATTCGGACAGGGGAGACAACTCACCCCTCCACTTT.